Reported below is one TCR beta chain. There is no known antigen for this receptor. No base qualities exist here, and no much larger clone lies one base off it. The data are from a study of blood T cell repertoires in COVID-19 (dated by TCRdb to 2018 to 2021). Context from the whole study: Samples covering the acute and convalescent phases of COVID-19 were provided by collaborators in the United States, Italy and Spain. HLA class I and class II types, where available, came from metadata supplied by the sample provider rather than from assay-based typing. The repertoires were released in a freely available public database intended as a resource for research on the immune response to SARS-CoV-2. The prospective study material was composed of cDNA or gDNA derived from T cells, B-cell-depleted T cells, or PBMCs. The dataset comprised deeply sampled blood TCRbeta repertoires from subjects exposed to, actively infected with, or recovered from COVID-19. Sample metadata almost always included a de-identified subject ID, COVID-19 status, age in years and sex. The samples were drawn from the first 160 participants of the ongoing ImmuneRACE study and from 950 to 1,500 subjects provided by 6 global collaborators.

The germline V gene sets CDR1 to SGHRS and CDR2 to YFSETQ. Measured from the cysteine to the phenylalanine, the CDR3 is 15 residues long. Only the CDR3 DNA stays, 45 bases, in frame from base 1. Between the V and J ends, shortened by 4 bases and 1 base respectively, the junction contains 14 bases. Collaborating institutions collected whole blood in K2EDTA tubes following their own protocols. For TCRbeta analysis, collaborators shipped samples in one of three forms: frozen whole blood, isolated PBMCs, or DNA extracted from either of those sample types. TCRbeta CDR3 regions were amplified from genomic DNA by means of the immunoSEQ Assay, a bias-controlled multiplex PCR. As for the authors' bioinformatics: Nucleated cell counts per sample were estimated from amplification of reference gene primers within the assay. Sequence reads were collapsed and filtered to measure the absolute abundance of every unique TCRbeta CDR3 rearrangement. For each sample, productive Simpson clonality was calculated as the square root of Simpson's diversity index across productive rearrangements. What TCRdb holds here is the immuneACCESS table cut down to in-frame rearrangements. Part of the clones is not present; checked against another copy, under half of the missing clones reflect an unresolved V gene, and the others are unexplained. V, J and clone size are those of that table, while D and trimming were read from the DNA. The sample profile shows about 78,000 clones; around nine tenths of them were found once. The top ten hold approximately 1.8% of the sample.

Summary of the overall study and its limitations: The quantity of clinical and demographic metadata differed by source and by participant and was supplied without curation.

The sequencing input was peripheral blood. The V gene is TRBV5-1 and the J gene is TRBJ2-5; a tentative D match to TRBD2 spans 6 bases. The sequence was obtained from a woman in her sixties or seventies with acute or convalescent COVID-19. The DNA sequence is TGCGCCAGCAGCACGTTCGTCGGGAGCCAAGAGACCCAGTACTTC. It is translated as CASSTFVGSQETQYF. Here the CDR3 is joined to the reference TRBV5-1 and TRBJ2-5 genes, and the full variable domain is: KAGVTQTPRYLIKTRGQQVTLSCSPISGHRSVSWYQQTPGQGLQFLFEYFSETQRNKGNFPGRFSGRQFSNSRSEMNVSTLELGDSALYLCASSTFVGSQETQYFGPGTRLLVL.